The clone carrying this TCR beta chain was recorded a few times. What it binds is unknown. TCRdb independently ran MiXCR on the reads; one entry per CDR3 protein. This table holds some 700,000 distinct CDR3 sequences, roughly a third found once. This sample was taken from a study of T cell repertoires in cytomegalovirus infection. Study outcomes and limitations: The response measured ex vivo was dominated by TCR beta clonotypes (HLA-C-restricted and CMV-specific). Public TCR beta family frequency separated CMV-and-HLA carriers, including in an independent cohort.

The sequenced material came from PBMCs. The sequence came from a human donor in good health (CMV status not recorded). Some clones in this sample may be carry-over from other donors' samples.

The CDR3: CATSETGRGDTQYF. For the CDR3, the DNA is TGTGCCACCAGTGAGACCGGGAGGGGAGATACGCAGTATTTT. The rearrangement joins TRBV24-1 to TRBJ2-3; 8 positions agree with TRBD2. The germline V gene encodes CDR1 KGHDR and CDR2 SFDVKD. The CDR3 sequence is 14 residues long. Losses at the gene ends were 4 bases for V and 5 bases for J; bases not matched to a gene: 4.